The next 32 T cell receptor beta chains were all read from a single sample in a study of human T cells and chemical hapten exposure. The time point here: patch test 1, 2 weeks after DPC sensitization. The treatment is: therapeutic diphenylcyclopropenone sensitization with weekly scalp DPC. TCRdb re-called the RACE reads through MiXCR, storing one row per CDR3 protein. The sample has around 110,000 distinct CDR3 sequences; around an eighth are singletons. The sample consisted of whole blood, taken in connection with sensitization to the hapten diphenylcyclopropenone (DPC). These receptors all come from a woman between 50 and 59 years old with alopecia areata. Some clones in this sample may be carry-over from other donors' samples.

In its sample, this clonotype was seen a few times. The V call is TRBV5-1, the J call TRBJ2-2; TRBD1 matches at 7 bases. CDR1 is SGHRS, CDR2 YFSETQ, per germline. The length of the CDR3 is 16 residues. Losses at the gene ends were 6 bases for V and 2 bases for J; bases not matched to a gene: 10. The DNA of the CDR3 is TGCGCCAGCATCACAGGGGATTTACCCAACACCGGGGAGCTGTTTTTT. It is translated as CASITGDLPNTGELFF.

This clonotype was observed a few times. The chain employs TRBV20-1 and TRBJ1-5; unclear D gene. With 3 bases removed from V and 3 bases from J, the gap between germline ends came to 9 bases. This CDR3 is 13 amino acids long. Germline V lookup: CDR1 DFQATT, CDR2 SNEGSKA (reference sequence). Here the CDR3 reads CSASGFPNQPQHF. Written as DNA, the CDR3 is TGCAGTGCTAGTGGGTTCCCCAATCAGCCCCAGCATTTT.

V and J are TRBV4-1 and TRBJ1-4; TRBD1 matches at 7 bases. Germline V gene sequence: CDR1 MGHRA, CDR2 YSYEKL. The CDR3 contains 15 residues. V was pared by 0 bases and J by 5 bases, with 3 bases of the junction left unmatched. CDR3 bases: TGCGCCAGCAGCCAAGAACAGGGGTGGAATGAAAAACTGTTTTTT. Translating gives CASSQEQGWNEKLFF.

The rearrangement links TRBV20-1 to TRBJ2-7; 9 nucleotides line up with TRBD1. The CDR3 runs to 14 residues. Germline V CDR1 and CDR2: DFQATT, SNEGSKA (reference sequence). The trim removed 6 bases at V and 5 bases at J, leaving 11 bases unmatched. CDR3 protein: CSAPTGTGSHEQYF. CDR3 coding DNA: TGCAGTGCCCCAACCGGGACAGGGTCCCACGAGCAGTACTTC.

Only a few counts were recorded for this clonotype. V gene TRBV24-1 combines with J gene TRBJ2-1; 11 bases map to TRBD2. The CDR3 is 16 amino acids. V lost 3 bases and J lost 7; bases outside the gene matches: 7. The germline V gene encodes CDR1 KGHDR and CDR2 SFDVKD. The CDR3 region has the DNA TGTGCCACCAGTGATCCTCCGGTAGCGGGAGGGAATGAGCAGTTCTTC. This codes for CATSDPPVAGGNEQFF.

V and J are TRBV28 and TRBJ1-6, with 12 bases lining up with TRBD1. This CDR3 region has 16 residues. Germline assignment: CDR1 MDHEN and CDR2 SYDVKM. After removal of 6 bases from V and 6 bases from J, the junction contained 6 bases not matched to a gene. The DNA for the CDR3 is TGTGCCAGCAGGGCCGGGACAGGGGGCTTTAATTCACCCCTCCACTTT. This gives the protein CASRAGTGGFNSPLHF.

This clonotype was recorded a few times. The genes are TRBV7-9 and TRBJ2-3, with TRBD2 identical over 10 bases. CDR3 size: 17 residues. Trimming took 6 bases from V and 1 from J; bases not matched to a gene: 10. Germline-derived CDR1 and CDR2 are SEHNR and FQNEAQ (reference sequence). CDR3 DNA sequence: TGTGCCAGCAGTCAGCTAGCGGGGGTTGTGGGCACAGATACGCAGTATTTT. This encodes CASSQLAGVVGTDTQYF.

The rearrangement uses TRBV4-1 and TRBJ2-1; D gene uncertain. Germline assignment: CDR1 MGHRA and CDR2 YSYEKL. This CDR3 is 16 amino acids long. The V end was cut by 1 base, the J end by 4 bases, with 14 bases between. CDR3 amino acids: CASSQGQAVFYNEQFF. The CDR3 bases are TGCGCCAGCAGCCAAGGTCAGGCAGTATTTTACAATGAGCAGTTCTTC.

The chain links TRBV3-1 to TRBJ1-5; D is perhaps TRBD1 (5 bases). Germline CDR1 is LGHDT and CDR2 is YNNKEL (reference sequence). The CDR3 extends over 14 amino acids. Trimming took off 4 bases at V and 6 bases at J, with 13 bases between the two ends. The CDR3 DNA is TGTGCCAGCAGCCCCCAGTCTAGGGGTCAGCCCCAGCATTTT. It encodes CASSPQSRGQPQHF.

Only a few counts were recorded for this clonotype. The rearrangement links TRBV28 to TRBJ1-6; D might be TRBD1 (6 bases). The CDR3 contains 15 residues. The germline gives CDR1 MDHEN, CDR2 SYDVKM. V was cut by 2 bases and J by 7 bases, with 12 bases left in between. The CDR3 loop reads CASSLPDRSNSPLHF. The CDR3 DNA sequence: TGTGCCAGCAGTTTACCCGACAGGAGCAATTCACCCCTCCACTTT.

This clonotype was observed many times. V gene TRBV5-6 combines with J gene TRBJ2-3; D possibly corresponds to TRBD2 (6 bases). V was cut by 2 bases and J by 3 bases, with 19 bases left in between. CDR1 and CDR2 (germline): SGHDT, YYEEEE. There are 17 residues in the CDR3. Here the CDR3 DNA reads TGTGCCAGCAGCTTAAGGGCCGGGACTCCGGCTACAGATACGCAGTATTTT. This sequence encodes CASSLRAGTPATDTQYF.

The chain joins TRBV7-2 to TRBJ1-1, with a weak D call TRBD1 (5 bases). Germline V lookup: CDR1 SGHTA, CDR2 FQGNSA. The CDR3 is made up of 14 amino acids. Deletions cut 5 bases from V and 4 bases from J, with 14 bases between. CDR3 protein: CASSPGNHVTEAFF. The CDR3, as DNA: TGTGCCAGCAGCCCAGGGAACCATGTCACTGAAGCTTTCTTT.

This clonotype showed up just a few times. The rearrangement joins TRBV18 to TRBJ1-5, with D hard to call. V gave up 3 bases and J gave up 3 bases, with 12 bases separating them. Per germline, CDR1 KGHSH and CDR2 LQKENI. The CDR3 totals 15 residues. CDR3 protein: CASSPEGLNNQPQHF. DNA for the CDR3: TGTGCCAGCTCACCGGAAGGGCTAAACAATCAGCCCCAGCATTTT.

This clonotype was recorded many times. V usage is TRBV20-1 and J usage is TRBJ2-1; TRBD1 matches at 7 bases. Germline V CDR1 and CDR2: DFQATT, SNEGSKA (reference sequence). The V gene end was trimmed by 6 bases and the J gene end by 9 bases; junction bases not matched to a gene: 14. The length of the CDR3 is 14 residues. This CDR3 is CSAFPGTAPGEQFF. CDR3 bases: TGCAGTGCCTTCCCCGGGACAGCCCCTGGTGAGCAGTTCTTC.

This clonotype was seen at least ten times. The chain carries TRBV6-6 and TRBJ2-5, with D hard to call. The CDR3 extends over 11 amino acids. CDR1 and CDR2 (germline): MNHNY, SVGAGI (reference sequence). V lost 6 bases, J lost 5 bases, and 7 bases lay in between. For the CDR3, the DNA is TGTGCCAGCAGCAGCGCGGAGACCCAGTACTTC. It encodes CASSSAETQYF.

This clonotype was seen many times. V usage is TRBV11-2 and J usage is TRBJ2-2, with D tentatively TRBD1 (5 bases). This CDR3 comprises 13 residues. Between the trimmed V and J ends, which lost 3 bases and 6 bases, there was a span of 8 bases. The germline CDR1 and CDR2 sequences are SGHAT and FQNNGV. This CDR3 is CASSFQGSGELFF. The CDR3 coding sequence is TGTGCCAGCAGCTTCCAGGGTTCCGGGGAGCTGTTTTTT.

This clonotype came up many times. The J gene is TRBJ2-7, the V gene TRBV27; D tentatively fits TRBD1 or TRBD2 (5 bases each). Germline CDR1 reads MNHEY; CDR2 reads SMNVEV (reference sequence). This CDR3 contains 15 residues. V was clipped by 6 bases and J by 0 bases, with 15 bases between them. CDR3 loop: CASSRPGRSSYEQYF. The CDR3 DNA reads TGTGCCAGCAGCAGACCGGGACGGAGCTCCTACGAGCAGTACTTC.

This clonotype was counted a few times. The CDR3 loop is CASSLAVGRPTDTQYF. In DNA form, the CDR3 reads TGTGCCAGCAGCTTGGCCGTCGGGAGGCCCACAGATACGCAGTATTTT. The rearrangement uses TRBV5-5 and TRBJ2-3; 7 nucleotides align to TRBD2. Germline V gene sequence: CDR1 SGHKS, CDR2 YYEKEE (reference sequence). CDR3 length equals 16 residues. The trim removed 0 bases at V and 2 bases at J, leaving 6 bases unmatched.

This clonotype occurred many times. The V call is TRBV18, the J call TRBJ1-5, with D perhaps matching TRBD1 (5 bases). V lost 6 bases to trimming and J lost 0 bases, with 9 bases between them. Per germline, CDR1 KGHSH and CDR2 LQKENI. There are 14 residues in the CDR3. The CDR3 DNA sequence: TGTGCCAGCTCCCCGGGGCGTAGCAATCAGCCCCAGCATTTT. As protein: CASSPGRSNQPQHF.

There are a few counts of this clonotype. This chain joins TRBV3-1 and TRBJ2-5; D not resolved. CDR3 length equals 12 residues. V dropped 0 bases and J dropped 5 bases, with 4 bases sitting between them. CDR1 is LGHDT and CDR2 is YNNKEL in the germline V gene (reference sequence). CDR3 sequence reads: CASSQDTETQYF. As DNA, the CDR3 is TGTGCCAGCAGCCAAGATACCGAGACCCAGTACTTC.

This clonotype has only a few counts. This chain connects TRBV4-3 to TRBJ1-2; D is uncertain. CDR3 length: 13 amino acids. V dropped 5 bases and J dropped 8 bases, with 15 bases sitting between them. Germline V CDR1 and CDR2: LGHNA, YSLEER. The CDR3 DNA reads as TGCGCCAGCAGCAAGGCGGCACGTCGGGGCTACACCTTC. This translates into CASSKAARRGYTF.

The V and J genes are TRBV29-1 and TRBJ1-1, with D possibly being TRBD1 (5 bases). CDR1 is SQVTM and CDR2 is ANQGSEA in the germline V gene. The V and J ends lost 5 bases and 5 bases respectively, with 15 bases between them. This CDR3 has 13 residues. The CDR3 loop reads CSVSRAVETEAFF. DNA for the CDR3: TGCAGCGTTTCCAGGGCAGTCGAAACTGAAGCTTTCTTT.

The chain joins TRBV12-3 or TRBV12-4 to TRBJ2-1, with a possible D match to TRBD2 (6 bases). Deletions cut 5 bases from V and 4 bases from J, with 21 bases between. The CDR3 loop spans 17 amino acids. CDR3 in DNA: TGTGCCAGCAGTGCAGGACTTTGGCGGGGCGAATACAATGAGCAGTTCTTC. It is translated as CASSAGLWRGEYNEQFF.

The gene calls are TRBV11-2 and TRBJ2-1, with TRBD1 matching over 10 bases. This CDR3 has 15 amino acids. Trimming at V came to 1 base and at J to 9 bases, leaving 6 bases not matched to a gene. Germline V lookup: CDR1 SGHAT, CDR2 FQNNGV. CDR3 nucleotide sequence: TGTGCCAGCAGCTTAGTTGGACAGGGGGTTGTTGAGCAGTTCTTC. It specifies CASSLVGQGVVEQFF.

This clonotype occurred a few times. The rearrangement uses TRBV2 and TRBJ1-1; maybe TRBD1 (5 bases). The CDR3 is 12 amino acids. Between the trimmed V and J ends, which lost 8 bases and 8 bases, there was a span of 15 bases. Germline values: CDR1 SNHLY, CDR2 FYNNEI. The CDR3, as DNA: TGTGCCAGCGGGGCTCCAGTTGCCGAAGCTTTCTTT. It specifies CASGAPVAEAFF.

Only a few counts were recorded for this clonotype. The DNA of the CDR3 is TGTGCCAGCAGTTTAGCGGGAGGGCCAGCAGATACGCAGTATTTT. Its translation is CASSLAGGPADTQYF. J is TRBJ2-3 and V is TRBV28, with 9 bases that match TRBD2. Looked up from germline, CDR1 is MDHEN and CDR2 is SYDVKM. V was pared by 2 bases and J by 4 bases, with 4 bases of the junction left unmatched. There are 15 residues in the CDR3.

In its sample, this clonotype was seen many times. V and J are TRBV4-1 and TRBJ2-7; 8 bases fit TRBD2. Germline CDR1 MGHRA, CDR2 YSYEKL. This CDR3 has 16 residues. V shed 0 bases and J 3 bases; nucleotides not matched to a gene: 7. Here the CDR3 reads CASSQDFGGGRYEQYF. The CDR3 DNA sequence: TGCGCCAGCAGCCAAGATTTCGGGGGGGGCCGCTACGAGCAGTACTTC.

In this sample, this clonotype turned up many times. The chain recombines TRBV6-2 or TRBV6-3 with TRBJ2-2; 8 bases agree with TRBD2. Germline V lookup: CDR1 MNHEY, CDR2 SVGEGT. The CDR3 length is 16 residues. Losses at the gene ends were 7 bases for V and 4 bases for J; bases not matched to a gene: 11. The CDR3 region is CASIRIAGPSTGELFF. For the CDR3, the DNA is TGTGCCAGCATAAGAATAGCGGGGCCCTCCACCGGGGAGCTGTTTTTT.

The chain carries TRBV5-1 and TRBJ2-3, with 8 bases aligning to TRBD1. CDR1 and CDR2 (germline): SGHRS, YFSETQ. The CDR3 covers 14 residues. Trimming cost V 5 bases and J 1 base; bases outside gene matches: 3. In DNA form, the CDR3 reads TGCGCCAGCAGTTCACAGGGGGGCACAGATACGCAGTATTTT. Translation gives CASSSQGGTDTQYF. The full variable domain, in which reference TRBV5-1 and TRBJ2-3 provide the parts outside the CDR3, is KAGVTQTPRYLIKTRGQQVTLSCSPISGHRSVSWYQQTPGQGLQFLFEYFSETQRNKGNFPGRFSGRQFSNSRSEMNVSTLELGDSALYLCASSSQGGTDTQYFGPGTRLTVL.

Comments on this clonotype: A clone one base away is much larger, so this may be a read error. The chain combines TRBV19 with TRBJ1-5; no reliable D call. Germline CDR1 reads LNHDA; CDR2 reads SQIVND (reference sequence). This CDR3 has 14 amino acids. CDR3 bases: TGTACCAGTAATCACCCCGTGTTGGATCAGCCCCAGCATTTT. It translates to CTSNHPVLDQPQHF.

The rearrangement joins TRBV2 to TRBJ2-7, with TRBD2 matching 12 bases. Germline V CDR1 and CDR2: SNHLY, FYNNEI. The CDR3 sequence is 13 residues long. After removal of 9 bases from V and 6 bases from J, the junction contained 6 bases not matched to a gene. CDR3 nucleotides: TGTGCCAGGCGGAGGACTAGCGGGGCCGAGCAGTACTTC. It codes for CARRRTSGAEQYF.

J is TRBJ2-7 and V is TRBV21-1; the listed D gene, TRBD1, was not tested against the DNA. TRBV21-1 is termed a pseudogene. The CDR3 is 13 amino acids. The CDR3 sequence: CASSPQGQGVQYF. The CDR3, as DNA: TGTGCCAGCAGCCCTCAAGGACAGGGTGTGCAGTACTTC.